The 11 T cell receptor beta chains in this list originate from one sample, sequenced in a study of T cells in Graves' hyperthyroidism and ophthalmopathy (dated by TCRdb to the late 2010s). Library generation was performed with multiplex PCR. Sequenced on an Illumina HiSeq 2000. Amplification of TCR beta CDR3 regions was carried out from RNA transcripts. The TCR CDR3 was subjected to a first round of RT-PCR using the HTBI primer set and the Qiagen OneStep RT-PCR kit. TCRdb trimmed public reads at Q25 via fastp, called clones via MiXCR and kept in-frame beta chains. CDR3 protein duplicates are merged, each entry listing the most common genes and DNA. Counted in this sample were fewer than 350,000 distinct CDR3 sequences; roughly an eighth of them appeared once. The top ten constitute 7% to 9.5% of the sample. Sequenced material: blood. These receptors were obtained from a woman aged 40 to 55 with Graves' hyperthyroidism.

Many counts were recorded for this clonotype. This chain joins TRBV6-2 or TRBV6-3 and TRBJ2-7; the match to TRBD2 covers 13 bases. The CDR3 has 15 residues. V shed 5 bases and J 3 bases; nucleotides not matched to a gene: 4. Per germline, CDR1 MNHEY and CDR2 SVGEGT. CDR3 loop: CASSKLAGGVYEQYF. The CDR3 DNA sequence: TGTGCCAGCAGTAAACTAGCGGGAGGGGTCTACGAGCAGTACTTC.

This clonotype was found many times. V and J are TRBV6-2 or TRBV6-3 and TRBJ2-1; D is perhaps TRBD2 (5 bases). This CDR3 comprises 15 residues. Germline assignment: CDR1 MNHEY and CDR2 SVGEGT. V lost 6 bases, J lost 1 base, and 13 bases lay in between. DNA of the CDR3: TGTGCCAGCAGCAAACTAGGCCCATCCTACAATGAGCAGTTCTTC. This codes for CASSKLGPSYNEQFF.

This clonotype was recorded at least ten times. The chain is built from TRBV7-8 and TRBJ2-7; D is unresolved. This CDR3 has 12 residues. V was trimmed by 5 bases and J by 9 bases, leaving 14 bases between them. Germline values: CDR1 SGHVS, CDR2 FQNEAQ. CDR3 sequence (DNA): TGTGCCAGCAGCACAGACTTTGCAGGGCAGTACTTC. It specifies CASSTDFAGQYF.

This clonotype was picked up many times. V is TRBV7-9 and J is TRBJ2-5; no firm D call. Germline lookup yields CDR1 SEHNR and CDR2 FQNEAQ (reference sequence). V was pared by 0 bases and J by 5 bases, with 10 bases between. The CDR3 length is 14 residues. The CDR3 region is CASSLAINRETQYF. The CDR3 DNA sequence: TGTGCCAGCAGCTTAGCTATAAATCGGGAGACCCAGTACTTC.

In this sample, this clonotype turned up many times. The chain has TRBV24-1 and TRBJ2-3, with no clear D. Deletions cut 3 bases from V and 3 bases from J, with 3 bases between. This CDR3 spans 12 amino acids. The V gene's germline CDR1 is KGHDR and CDR2 SFDVKD. CDR3 amino acids: CATSDVTDTQYF. CDR3 bases: TGTGCCACCAGTGATGTAACAGATACGCAGTATTTT.

This clonotype was recorded many times. The V and J genes are TRBV20-1 and TRBJ2-5, with unresolved D. Germline lookup yields CDR1 DFQATT and CDR2 SNEGSKA (reference sequence). V gave up 5 bases and J gave up 0 bases, with 10 bases separating them. The CDR3 is made up of 13 amino acids. The CDR3 here is CSASRTYQETQYF. CDR3 in DNA: TGCAGTGCTTCCCGGACGTACCAAGAGACCCAGTACTTC.

This clonotype has at least ten counts. J is TRBJ2-7 and V is TRBV6-6; weak D call: TRBD2 (6 bases). The CDR3 consists of 14 residues. Between the trimmed V and J ends, which lost 2 bases and 6 bases, there was a span of 14 bases. Germline CDR1 reads MNHNY; CDR2 reads SVGAGI (reference sequence). In DNA form, the CDR3 reads TGTGCCAGCAGTTACCCCTCTATCGGGGGCGAGCAGTACTTC. It specifies CASSYPSIGGEQYF.

This clonotype came up many times. The rearrangement uses TRBV2 and TRBJ2-2, with a possible D match to TRBD1 (6 bases). This CDR3 is built from 14 residues. From germline, CDR1 is SNHLY and CDR2 FYNNEI. V lost 7 bases and J 6 bases, leaving 15 bases between the germline ends. In DNA form, the CDR3 reads TGTGCCAGCAACTTTCAGGGGTTCTCCGGGGAGCTGTTTTTT. Amino acids: CASNFQGFSGELFF.

This clonotype was recorded at least ten times. One end of the junction does not line up with germline, which may come from a read error. This sequence joins TRBV6-1 and TRBJ1-5; no clear D. Germline CDR1 reads MNHNS; CDR2 reads SASEGT. The CDR3 covers 15 residues. CDR3 nucleotides: TGTGCCAGCAGTGAACAACGGACTAGCGATCAGCCCCAGCATTTT. This encodes CASSEQRTSDQPQHF.

There are a few counts of this clonotype. The chain carries TRBV5-5 and TRBJ1-6, with 7 bases matching TRBD1. The CDR3 is 12 residues long. Unmatched junction bases numbered 3, after V lost 4 bases and J lost 11 bases. CDR1 and CDR2 (germline): SGHKS, YYEKEE (reference sequence). The CDR3 is CASSTGVTPLHF. The DNA for the CDR3 is TGTGCCAGCAGCACAGGGGTTACACCCCTCCACTTT.

The J gene is TRBJ2-1, the V gene TRBV6-1, with D unresolved. The CDR3 totals 13 residues. Germline V gene sequence: CDR1 MNHNS, CDR2 SASEGT. V was cut by 5 bases and J by 6 bases, with 11 bases left in between. The DNA for the CDR3 is TGTGCCAGCAGTCCACGACCTTCCAATGAGCAGTTCTTC. This encodes CASSPRPSNEQFF.